What follows are 5 T cell receptor beta chains derived from one specimen sequenced in a study of blood T cell repertoires in COVID-19. Sequencing was performed with immunoSEQ multiplex PCR; in TCRdb, only in-frame clones are kept and a portion is missing. Of approximately 240,000 clones in the sample, nearly 90% are singletons; the top ten hold 12%. What was sequenced was peripheral blood. These receptors were taken from a woman younger than 35 who had recovered from COVID-19.

In nucleotides, the CDR3 is TGTGCCAGTAGTCGGACAGAGACTAACTATGGCTACACCTTC. It yields the protein CASSRTETNYGYTF. This sequence joins TRBV19 and TRBJ1-2; D is perhaps TRBD1 (6 bases). Trimming shortened V by 5 bases and J by 0 bases, and 10 bases separated the two germline ends. The germline V gene has CDR1 LNHDA and CDR2 SQIVND (reference sequence). The CDR3 contains 14 residues.

J is TRBJ1-2 and V is TRBV27, with 7 bases that match TRBD1. There are 13 residues in the CDR3. Germline V gene sequence: CDR1 MNHEY, CDR2 SMNVEV (reference sequence). V shed 0 bases, J shed 6 bases, and the junction held 1 base outside the gene matches. The CDR3: CASSLSQGDGYTF. The DNA of the CDR3 is TGTGCCAGCAGTTTATCCCAGGGGGATGGCTACACCTTC.

DNA for the CDR3: TGTGCCAGCAGTTACTCGACAGGGGGCTTCACAGATACGCAGTATTTT. The encoded protein is CASSYSTGGFTDTQYF. This chain uses TRBV6-5 with TRBJ2-3; 10 nucleotides agree with TRBD1. This CDR3 is built from 16 residues. After removal of 0 bases from V and 2 bases from J, the junction contained 2 bases not matched to a gene. CDR1 is MNHEY and CDR2 is SVGAGI in the germline V gene.

The V and J genes are TRBV5-6 and TRBJ1-3; D gene unclear. Germline lookup yields CDR1 SGHDT and CDR2 YYEEEE. The length of the CDR3 is 15 residues. V was shortened by 3 bases and J by 0 bases, with 10 bases between the two germline ends. CDR3 sequence reads: CASSSGSYSGNTIYF. In nucleotides, the CDR3 is TGTGCCAGCAGCTCGGGATCTTACTCTGGAAACACCATATATTTT. Filled out from reference TRBV5-6 and TRBJ1-3, the complete variable domain reads DAGVTQSPTHLIKTRGQQVTLRCSPKSGHDTVSWYQQALGQGPQFIFQYYEEEERQRGNFPDRFSGHQFPNYSSELNVNALLLGDSALYLCASSSGSYSGNTIYFGEGSWLTVV.

This chain connects TRBV5-1 to TRBJ2-5, with unresolved D. The CDR3 consists of 14 residues. V lost 2 bases, J lost 0 bases, and 8 bases lay in between. Germline V gene sequence: CDR1 SGHRS, CDR2 YFSETQ. The CDR3 loop is CASSLLADQETQYF. The CDR3 DNA is TGCGCCAGCAGCTTACTTGCGGACCAAGAGACCCAGTACTTC.